One sample yielded the 31 T cell receptor beta chains listed below, sequenced in a study of T-cell reconstitution after alpha-beta-depleted transplantation in children. During its preparation, the TCRbeta library received unique molecular identifiers. TCRdb independently ran MiXCR on the PCR reads; one entry per CDR3 protein. The repertoire holds 580,000 or so distinct CDR3 sequences, with 23% as singletons. The specimen comprised PBMCs, mostly from graft donor cells, sampled 360 days after TCRalphabeta/CD19-depleted stem cell transplant. These receptors all stem from a boy under two years old who had a stem cell transplant for acute myeloid leukemia, so the T cells may come from the graft donor.

This clonotype was counted only a few times. The rearrangement uses TRBV12-3 or TRBV12-4 and TRBJ2-3; D possibly corresponds to TRBD1 (6 bases). Trimming pared 6 bases from V and 3 bases from J, leaving 16 bases between. The CDR3 is made up of 15 amino acids. The CDR3 sequence is CASRPGTTRTDTQYF. The DNA for the CDR3 is TGTGCCAGCAGGCCAGGGACAACTAGAACAGATACGCAGTATTTT.

This chain links TRBV20-1 with TRBJ2-5; D is unresolved. The CDR3 runs to 13 residues. The V and J ends lost 1 base and 1 base respectively, with 7 bases between them. Germline CDR1 and CDR2: DFQATT and SNEGSKA (reference sequence). The CDR3 DNA sequence: TGCAGTGCTAGAGGGCTACCCCAAGAGACCCAGTACTTC. Encoded protein: CSARGLPQETQYF.

The table lists this clonotype with many counts. CDR3 nucleotide sequence: TGTGCCACCAGTGCCCATAGCGAGCGGAAGTTCTTC. Translated, it gives CATSAHSERKFF. V usage is TRBV24-1 and J usage is TRBJ2-1; D is possibly TRBD2 (5 bases). CDR3 length: 12 amino acids. Germline lookup yields CDR1 KGHDR and CDR2 SFDVKD. The V and J ends lost 5 bases and 14 bases respectively, with 15 bases between them.

This sequence joins TRBV20-1 and TRBJ2-4; unclear D gene. V shed 6 bases and J shed 1 base, with 10 bases lying between them. CDR3 length: 13 residues. The germline V gene has CDR1 DFQATT and CDR2 SNEGSKA (reference sequence). The CDR3 bases are TGCAGTGCCTATGCAAGGGCCAAAAACATTCAGTACTTC. Translating it yields CSAYARAKNIQYF.

This chain connects TRBV12-3 or TRBV12-4 to TRBJ2-5; 12 nucleotides align to TRBD2. This CDR3 has 19 residues. The CDR3 here is CTCSDLAGGRQTLQETQYF. As DNA, the CDR3 is TGTACCTGCAGTGACCTAGCGGGGGGGCGTCAGACGCTCCAAGAGACCCAGTACTTC.

The chain links TRBV12-3 or TRBV12-4 to TRBJ2-1; 9 nucleotides match TRBD1. The J segment lost 2 bases and the V segment lost 8 bases, leaving 13 bases of the junction unmatched. The CDR3 loop spans 17 amino acids. Written as DNA, the CDR3 is TGTGCCAGCGCCCCTGGAGGGGGACAGGGCACCTACAATGAGCAGTTCTTC. Its protein product is CASAPGGGQGTYNEQFF.

This rearrangement joins TRBV20-1 to TRBJ1-4, with D possibly being TRBD1 (5 bases). This CDR3 contains 13 residues. Deletions cut 7 bases from V and 7 bases from J, with 16 bases between. Germline-derived CDR1 and CDR2 are DFQATT and SNEGSKA (reference sequence). CDR3 in amino acids: CSVGEQAFEKLFF. CDR3 DNA: TGCAGTGTCGGGGAACAGGCCTTTGAAAAACTGTTTTTT.

The chain combines TRBV20-1 with TRBJ1-1; 8 nucleotides match TRBD1. CDR1 and CDR2 (germline): DFQATT, SNEGSKA (reference sequence). Trimming cost V 6 bases and J 5 bases; bases outside gene matches: 8. The CDR3 is 13 amino acids. Here the CDR3 reads CSADRDPGTEAFF. CDR3 bases: TGCAGTGCGGACAGGGATCCGGGGACTGAAGCTTTCTTT.

The V call is TRBV20-1, the J call TRBJ2-2; 7 positions agree with TRBD2. Germline CDR1 DFQATT, CDR2 SNEGSKA (reference sequence). The CDR3 is made up of 15 amino acids. The trim removed 6 bases at V and 5 bases at J, leaving 12 bases unmatched. As DNA, the CDR3 is TGCAGTGCCCGGTCCGGGACTACGGGTACCGGGGAGCTGTTTTTT. Its protein is CSARSGTTGTGELFF.

The CDR3 sequence: CASSPPHGYEQYF. The CDR3 nucleotides are TGTGCCAGCAGCCCCCCCCATGGGTACGAGCAGTACTTC. The chain has TRBV9 and TRBJ2-7; no clear D. CDR1 is SGDLS and CDR2 is YYNGEE in the germline V gene. The length of the CDR3 is 13 residues. V lost 4 bases, J lost 4 bases, and 12 bases lay in between.

Only a few counts were recorded for this clonotype. The chain is built from TRBV20-1 and TRBJ2-7; 7 bases agree with TRBD1. Germline V gene lookup returns CDR1 DFQATT and CDR2 SNEGSKA (reference sequence). V trimming: 3 bases; J trimming: 2 bases; junction bases outside the gene matches: 4. This CDR3 is 13 amino acids long. The CDR3 protein is CSASRQGAYEQYV. The CDR3, as DNA: TGCAGTGCTAGTAGGCAGGGGGCCTACGAGCAGTACGTC.

This chain uses TRBV29-1 with TRBJ2-3, with TRBD2 matching over 7 bases. Unmatched junction bases numbered 16, after V lost 3 bases and J lost 1 base. This CDR3 is 18 amino acids long. CDR1 and CDR2 (germline): SQVTM, ANQGSEA. Written as DNA, the CDR3 is TGCAGCGTTGAGAGAAACGTGGGAGGGGAATGGGGCACAGATACGCAGTATTTT. Translation gives CSVERNVGGEWGTDTQYF.

In its sample, this clonotype was seen a few times. DNA for the CDR3: TGTGCCATCAGTGAGGGGATTGAAGCTTTCTTT. Protein sequence: CAISEGIEAFF. V gene TRBV10-3 combines with J gene TRBJ1-1; unclear D gene. Trimming stripped 2 bases from V and 7 bases from J, with 5 bases between. Germline V gene sequence: CDR1 ENHRY, CDR2 SYGVKD. The CDR3 is 11 residues long.

This chain joins TRBV9 and TRBJ1-3; D not certain. V was shortened by 4 bases and J by 2 bases, with 10 bases between the two germline ends. CDR3 length equals 14 residues. Germline V gives CDR1 SGDLS, CDR2 YYNGEE. The CDR3 nucleotides are TGTGCCAGCAGCCCCTTGGGGACTGGAAACACCATATATTTT. Translated: CASSPLGTGNTIYF.

This chain links TRBV20-1 with TRBJ1-2; TRBD1 is a possible D gene (6 bases). This CDR3 is 14 amino acids long. Germline CDR1 and CDR2: DFQATT and SNEGSKA (reference sequence). V dropped 3 bases and J dropped 9 bases, with 20 bases sitting between them. In DNA form, the CDR3 reads TGCAGTGCTAGGGGGCAGGGGAATGGTCCGAGCTACACCTTC. Translated, it gives CSARGQGNGPSYTF.

This clonotype was counted only a few times. The chain links TRBV4-2 to TRBJ2-5; D remains unclear. There are 14 residues in the CDR3. V dropped 0 bases and J dropped 2 bases, with 7 bases sitting between them. Germline CDR1 and CDR2: LGHNA and YNFKEQ. CDR3 in DNA: TGTGCCAGCAGCCAAGAAATTAGTCAAGAGACCCAGTACTTC. Its translation is CASSQEISQETQYF.

The V gene is TRBV5-1, the J gene TRBJ2-5, with a tentative D call TRBD2 (6 bases). V shed 2 bases and J shed 5 bases, with 19 bases lying between them. The germline V gene has CDR1 SGHRS and CDR2 YFSETQ. The CDR3 extends over 16 amino acids. The CDR3 DNA reads TGCGCCAGCAGCTTCATTCTAGCGTTCCCTTGGGAGACCCAGTACTTC. Translating gives CASSFILAFPWETQYF.

This clonotype was counted ten times or more. The chain couples TRBV2 to TRBJ1-2; the match to TRBD1 covers 7 bases. The junction had 5 bases not matched to a gene; V was cut back by 7 bases and J by 3 bases. This CDR3 has 13 residues. Looked up from germline, CDR1 is SNHLY and CDR2 is FYNNEI. The CDR3 DNA reads TGTGCCAGCACTGGACAGGCCTACTATGGCTACACCTTC. The encoded protein is CASTGQAYYGYTF.

This chain joins TRBV5-6 and TRBJ2-5; 7 nucleotides agree with TRBD1. The CDR3 is 14 residues long. Unmatched junction bases numbered 5, after V lost 1 base and J lost 5 bases. Germline V gene lookup returns CDR1 SGHDT and CDR2 YYEEEE. The CDR3 DNA reads as TGTGCCAGCAGCTTGCGAACAGGGGTGGAGACCCAGTACTTC. This sequence encodes CASSLRTGVETQYF.

This clonotype was observed a few times. The chain employs TRBV28 and TRBJ1-5; the match to TRBD1 covers 8 bases. Germline V gene sequence: CDR1 MDHEN, CDR2 SYDVKM. The CDR3 is 17 amino acids. V lost 4 bases to trimming and J lost 0 bases; unmatched junction nucleotides: 8. The CDR3, as DNA: TGTGCCAGCAGTTCCGGACAGGGCTTTTATAGCAATCAGCCCCAGCATTTT. It encodes CASSSGQGFYSNQPQHF.

This clonotype came up a few times. This chain uses TRBV7-2 with TRBJ2-3; 8 bases fit TRBD2. The CDR3 consists of 16 residues. V lost 3 bases, J lost 4 bases, and 9 bases stayed unmatched. Germline lookup yields CDR1 SGHTA and CDR2 FQGNSA. The CDR3 DNA reads as TGTGCCAGCAGCTTCCCTGCGGGGGGCCTCCCAGATACGCAGTATTTT. This sequence encodes CASSFPAGGLPDTQYF.

The rearrangement joins TRBV27 to TRBJ2-2, with D maybe TRBD1 (6 bases). The length of the CDR3 is 14 residues. Germline CDR1 and CDR2: MNHEY and SMNVEV (reference sequence). Between the trimmed V and J ends, which lost 7 bases and 3 bases, there was a span of 12 bases. In nucleotides, the CDR3 is TGTGCCAGCATGCCACAGGGCCACACCGGGGAGCTGTTTTTT. It translates to CASMPQGHTGELFF.

This clonotype turned up a few times. The V and J genes are TRBV6-1 and TRBJ2-1; possible D gene TRBD1, 6 bases. This CDR3 comprises 16 residues. Per germline, CDR1 MNHNS and CDR2 SASEGT. Trimming removed 8 bases from V and 0 bases from J, with 17 bases in between. The CDR3 region has the DNA TGTGCCAGCCGGCTAACTGGACAGCTCTCCTACAATGAGCAGTTCTTC. Residues: CASRLTGQLSYNEQFF.

The chain combines TRBV5-1 with TRBJ2-1; TRBD2 matches 8 bases. V was clipped by 0 bases and J by 4 bases; unmatched bases: 3. The CDR3 contains 15 residues. CDR1 and CDR2 from the germline V gene are SGHRS and YFSETQ. CDR3 in DNA: TGCGCCAGCAGCTTGGCCGTAGCGGGATACAATGAGCAGTTCTTC. Residues: CASSLAVAGYNEQFF.

The V and J genes are TRBV7-2 and TRBJ2-5; D ambiguous. The germline gives CDR1 SGHTA, CDR2 FQGNSA. CDR3 size: 12 residues. The V gene lost 4 bases and the J gene lost 4 bases, with 7 bases spanning the gap. Here the CDR3 reads CASSWVGETQYF. In DNA form, the CDR3 reads TGTGCCAGCAGCTGGGTTGGAGAGACCCAGTACTTC.

This clonotype appeared once. The chain recombines TRBV4-1 with TRBJ2-1; D assignment may be TRBD1 or TRBD2 (5 bases each). The germline gives CDR1 MGHRA, CDR2 YSYEKL. V dropped 1 base and J dropped 1 base, with 26 bases sitting between them. CDR3 length: 21 amino acids. CDR3 loop: CASSQGPGHVLTGESYNEQFF. The CDR3 DNA reads as TGCGCCAGCAGCCAAGGCCCAGGGCACGTCCTGACTGGGGAGTCCTACAATGAGCAGTTCTTC.

This clonotype was seen a few times. The chain links TRBV12-5 to TRBJ2-7; no firm D call. Germline lookup yields CDR1 LGHNT and CDR2 FRNRAP. Trimming removed 5 bases at V and 5 bases at J, with 13 bases between. The CDR3 contains 13 residues. CDR3 in DNA: TGTGCTAGTGGTCCTCTTTACGGAGACGAGCAGTACTTC. Translating gives CASGPLYGDEQYF.

The chain uses TRBV7-2 and TRBJ1-1; maybe TRBD1 (6 bases). Germline-derived CDR1 and CDR2 are SGHTA and FQGNSA. This CDR3 has 16 amino acids. Trimming stripped 5 bases from V and 3 bases from J, with 19 bases between. The CDR3 spells CASSHQGGRRYTEAFF. CDR3 nucleotide sequence: TGTGCCAGCAGCCATCAAGGGGGTAGGCGGTACACTGAAGCTTTCTTT.

This clonotype appeared a few times. The rearrangement uses TRBV4-3 and TRBJ2-2; a weak D match, TRBD2 (6 bases). V dropped 1 base and J dropped 6 bases, with 15 bases sitting between them. CDR1 is LGHNA and CDR2 is YSLEER in the germline V gene. This CDR3 contains 16 residues. CDR3 sequence: CASSQALREVPGELFF. The CDR3 nucleotides read TGCGCCAGCAGCCAAGCCCTTAGGGAGGTACCCGGGGAGCTGTTTTTT.

This clonotype was seen ten or more times. The CDR3 region is CASRGLAGAQSSYNEQFF. For the CDR3, the DNA is TGTGCCAGCAGGGGACTAGCGGGGGCCCAAAGCTCCTACAATGAGCAGTTCTTC. V is TRBV12-3 or TRBV12-4 and J is TRBJ2-1; 14 bases align to TRBD2. The CDR3 extends over 18 amino acids. V trimming: 6 bases; J trimming: 0 bases; junction bases outside the gene matches: 7.

The genes are TRBV7-9 and TRBJ2-3; 8 bases match TRBD2. CDR3 length equals 17 residues. The J segment lost 1 base and the V segment lost 2 bases, leaving 8 bases of the junction unmatched. Germline V CDR1 and CDR2: SEHNR, FQNEAQ (reference sequence). The CDR3, as DNA: TGTGCCAGCAGCTTAACCAGAGCGGGAGAGGGCACAGATACGCAGTATTTT. Translating it yields CASSLTRAGEGTDTQYF.